The 25 T cell receptor beta chains presented below share a single source sample, sequenced in a study of PD-1 blockade in classical Hodgkin lymphoma. Assay: immunoSEQ multiplex PCR; the TCRdb copy retains only in-frame clones and omits some. The sample includes more than 60,000 clones, over 85% of them seen just once. Every single patient, without exception, relapsed after autologous stem cell transplantation, and brentuximab vedotin exposure varied. The source material was peripheral blood mononuclear cells (PBMCs), sampled at baseline. The receptors here all came from a human donor with classical Hodgkin lymphoma.

This chain joins TRBV18 and TRBJ2-3; D call uncertain. Trimming pared 2 bases from V and 5 bases from J, leaving 5 bases between. Germline loops: CDR1 KGHSH, CDR2 LQKENI. The CDR3 extends over 12 amino acids. CDR3: CASSPIVDTQYF. The CDR3 coding sequence is TGTGCCAGCTCACCAATAGTAGATACGCAGTATTTT. Full variable domain (rest looked up from reference TRBV18 and TRBJ2-3): NAGVMQNPRHLVRRRGQEARLRCSPMKGHSHVYWYRQLPEEGLKFMVYLQKENIIDESGMPKERFSAEFPKEGPSILRIQQVVRGDSAAYFCASSPIVDTQYFGPGTRLTVL.

The chain employs TRBV10-2 and TRBJ2-3; 9 bases align to TRBD1. CDR1 WSHSY and CDR2 SAAADI come from the germline V gene. V trimming: 6 bases; J trimming: 5 bases; junction bases outside the gene matches: 6. This CDR3 region has 14 residues. DNA for the CDR3: TGCGCCAGCAGCACACAGGGGGCCATAGATACGCAGTATTTT. This gives the protein CASSTQGAIDTQYF.

Of note for this clone: This sample includes further DNA sequences coding for the same CDR3. The chain employs TRBV7-8 and TRBJ1-1, with 7 bases aligning to TRBD1. The germline CDR1 and CDR2 sequences are SGHVS and FQNEAQ. Trimming cost V 4 bases and J 10 bases; bases outside gene matches: 12. The CDR3 is 14 residues long. The CDR3 is CASSSGQAVSVAFF. The CDR3 DNA reads TGTGCCAGCAGCTCCGGACAGGCGGTGTCGGTAGCTTTCTTT.

This chain joins TRBV5-4 and TRBJ2-3; TRBD1 matches at 8 bases. Per germline, CDR1 SGHNT and CDR2 YYREEE (reference sequence). The length of the CDR3 is 15 residues. The junction had 0 bases not matched to a gene; V was cut back by 0 bases and J by 0 bases. CDR3 in DNA: TGTGCCAGCAGCTTGGGACAGGGGAGCACAGATACGCAGTATTTT. This gives the protein CASSLGQGSTDTQYF.

This clone was seen a single time. The rearrangement joins TRBV5-8 to TRBJ2-3; 16 positions agree with TRBD2. V shed 4 bases, J shed 9 bases, and the junction held 8 bases outside the gene matches. In germline, CDR1 is SGHTS, CDR2 YDEGEE. This CDR3 is built from 16 residues. CDR3: CASSLTGTSGGETQYF. The CDR3 nucleotides read TGTGCCAGCAGCCTCACAGGGACTAGCGGGGGGGAAACGCAGTATTTT.

V gene TRBV5-1 combines with J gene TRBJ2-4, with TRBD1 as a possible D gene (5 bases). CDR1 is SGHRS and CDR2 is YFSETQ in the germline V gene. Trimming removed 0 bases at V and 6 bases at J, with 7 bases between. The CDR3 is made up of 13 amino acids. CDR3 in DNA: TGCGCCAGCAGCTTGGAGCAGGGAAACATTCAGTACTTC. Translation gives CASSLEQGNIQYF.

The chain joins TRBV29-1 to TRBJ2-5; 9 bases match TRBD2. CDR1 is SQVTM, CDR2 ANQGSEA, per germline. The CDR3 is 18 residues long. The V and J ends lost 6 bases and 5 bases, in that order; junction bases with no gene match: 22. This CDR3 is CSVVPLAGGPSLGETQYF. CDR3 bases: TGCAGCGTGGTCCCGCTCGCGGGAGGGCCATCGTTGGGTGAGACCCAGTACTTC.

The CDR3 spells CASSFISSCPGTRIYGYTF. In nucleotides, the CDR3 is TGTGCCAGCAGCTTCATCAGCTCCTGTCCCGGGACAAGAATCTATGGCTACACCTTC. The chain is built from TRBV5-6 and TRBJ1-2, with D tentatively TRBD1 (6 bases). CDR1 and CDR2 from the germline V gene are SGHDT and YYEEEE. The CDR3 length is 19 residues. Trimming shortened V by 2 bases and J by 4 bases, and 27 bases separated the two germline ends.

The rearrangement links TRBV7-2 to TRBJ1-4; D unresolved. CDR1 and CDR2 from the germline V gene are SGHTA and FQGNSA. Trimming cost V 5 bases and J 0 bases, with 10 bases left between them. The CDR3 has 15 residues. This CDR3 reads CASSPKTATNEKLFF. The DNA for the CDR3 is TGTGCCAGCAGCCCTAAGACTGCAACTAATGAAAAACTGTTTTTT.

This clone was picked up one time. The chain couples TRBV27 to TRBJ2-5, with 10 bases that match TRBD2. Trimming at V came to 8 bases and at J to 2 bases, leaving 5 bases not matched to a gene. CDR3 length equals 14 residues. Germline loops: CDR1 MNHEY, CDR2 SMNVEV (reference sequence). CDR3 amino acids: CASAGLALQETQYF. CDR3 nucleotide sequence: TGTGCCAGCGCGGGACTAGCGCTTCAAGAGACCCAGTACTTC.

This chain's CDR3 is CASKPDRGDSYEQYF. The CDR3 nucleotides read TGTGCCAGCAAACCCGACAGGGGGGACTCCTACGAGCAGTACTTC. The chain uses TRBV27 and TRBJ2-7; 9 nucleotides line up with TRBD1. The CDR3 length is 15 residues. The trim removed 7 bases at V and 0 bases at J, leaving 7 bases unmatched. CDR1 and CDR2 (germline): MNHEY, SMNVEV (reference sequence).

The rearrangement uses TRBV13 and TRBJ2-4, with D possibly matching TRBD1 (6 bases). Trimming removed 3 bases at V and 9 bases at J, with 21 bases between. CDR1 is PRHDT, CDR2 FYEKMQ, per germline (reference sequence). The CDR3 loop spans 16 amino acids. The DNA for the CDR3 is TGTGCCAGCAGCTTGTTCTCAGGGGTCCTAAGGGGCATTCAGTACTTC. Protein sequence: CASSLFSGVLRGIQYF.

V and J are TRBV19 and TRBJ2-6, with 10 bases that match TRBD2. J lost 0 bases, V lost 4 bases, and 3 bases had no gene match. The CDR3 has 17 residues. Germline V gives CDR1 LNHDA, CDR2 SQIVND (reference sequence). In DNA, the CDR3 is TGTGCCAGTAGTACCCTAGCGGGGGCCTCTGGGGCCAACGTCCTGACTTTC. Translation: CASSTLAGASGANVLTF.

This rearrangement joins TRBV5-4 to TRBJ2-7; 7 nucleotides match TRBD2. Germline V gene sequence: CDR1 SGHNT, CDR2 YYREEE (reference sequence). Trimming at V came to 5 bases and at J to 5 bases, leaving 16 bases not matched to a gene. The CDR3 has 16 residues. CDR3 DNA: TGTGCCAGCAGATCCGGCCGGGGAGGGGTACCAAACGAGCAGTACTTC. Protein: CASRSGRGGVPNEQYF.

CDR3 protein: CASSVVGSTDTQYF. In nucleotides, the CDR3 is TGTGCCAGCAGCGTAGTTGGGTCGACAGATACGCAGTATTTT. J is TRBJ2-3 and V is TRBV9; D is ambiguous. The CDR3 length is 14 residues. Germline V lookup: CDR1 SGDLS, CDR2 YYNGEE. Deletions cut 0 bases from V and 3 bases from J, with 8 bases between.

This chain joins TRBV9 and TRBJ1-4; no clear D gene. Trimming removed 3 bases at V and 7 bases at J, with 16 bases between. The germline gives CDR1 SGDLS, CDR2 YYNGEE. This CDR3 has 15 amino acids. In DNA, the CDR3 is TGTGCCAGCAGCGCCCAACTCACGCTAGGTGAAAAACTGTTTTTT. As protein: CASSAQLTLGEKLFF.

The chain carries TRBV29-1 and TRBJ2-5; TRBD2 agrees at 8 bases. CDR3 length: 13 residues. V lost 8 bases to trimming and J lost 2 bases; unmatched junction nucleotides: 7. Per germline, CDR1 SQVTM and CDR2 ANQGSEA. The DNA of the CDR3 is TGCAGCACCTCGGGAGGGGCGCAAGAGACCCAGTACTTC. It yields the protein CSTSGGAQETQYF. Full variable domain (missing parts from reference TRBV29-1 and TRBJ2-5): SAVISQKPSRDICQRGTSLTIQCQVDSQVTMMFWYRQQPGQSLTLIATANQGSEATYESGFVIDKFPISRPNLTFSTLTVSNMSPEDSSIYLCSTSGGAQETQYFGPGTRLLVL.

J is TRBJ1-2 and V is TRBV7-9; D is undetermined. This CDR3 contains 14 residues. V lost 1 base and J lost 3, with 9 bases in between. The germline V gene has CDR1 SEHNR and CDR2 FQNEAQ (reference sequence). The CDR3 nucleotides read TGTGCCAGCAGCTTAGATTCCAGCGACTATGGCTACACCTTC. Translation gives CASSLDSSDYGYTF. Together with reference TRBV7-9 and TRBJ1-2, the CDR3 gives the full variable domain: DTGVSQNPRHKITKRGQNVTFRCDPISEHNRLYWYRQTLGQGPEFLTYFQNEAQLEKSRLLSDRFSAERPKGSFSTLEIQRTEQGDSAMYLCASSLDSSDYGYTFGSGTRLTVV.

CDR3: CASSRTRWQDSYEQYF. The CDR3 DNA follows: TGTGCCAGTAGCCGGACTAGATGGCAAGACTCCTACGAGCAGTACTTC. The V and J genes are TRBV19 and TRBJ2-7; 7 positions match TRBD2. V shed 6 bases and J 0 bases; nucleotides not matched to a gene: 11. The germline gives CDR1 LNHDA, CDR2 SQIVND (reference sequence). The CDR3 is 16 amino acids.

The chain uses TRBV20-1 and TRBJ1-2; unclear D gene. CDR3 length: 11 amino acids. Germline V gene data show CDR1 as DFQATT and CDR2 as SNEGSKA (reference sequence). V was clipped by 7 bases and J by 3 bases, with 9 bases between them. In nucleotides, the CDR3 is TGCAGTGGAATCCCGGACTATGGCTACACCTTC. Translation gives CSGIPDYGYTF.

This rearrangement joins TRBV6-4 to TRBJ2-1, with D perhaps being TRBD1 or TRBD2 (5 bases each). CDR3 length: 15 amino acids. Germline V gives CDR1 MRHNA, CDR2 SNTAGT. The germline V and J ends were trimmed by 6 bases and 0 bases, with 12 bases remaining between them. The CDR3 sequence is CASSRAGSSYNEQFF. The CDR3 DNA follows: TGTGCCAGCAGCCGGGCAGGGAGCTCCTACAATGAGCAGTTCTTC.

The V gene is TRBV18, the J gene TRBJ1-1, with D uncertain. The CDR3 totals 14 residues. The V gene lost 3 bases and the J gene lost 3 bases, with 11 bases spanning the gap. The germline gives CDR1 KGHSH, CDR2 LQKENI. This CDR3 is CASSPMEFDTEAFF. CDR3 DNA: TGTGCCAGCTCACCGATGGAATTTGACACTGAAGCTTTCTTT.

This sequence joins TRBV6-5 and TRBJ2-7; TRBD2 matches at 9 bases. With 9 bases clipped from V and 3 bases from J, the junction kept 12 bases outside the gene matches. The germline V gene has CDR1 MNHEY and CDR2 SVGAGI. The CDR3 spans 15 residues. The chain's CDR3 is CASNEPGLANYEQYF. In DNA form, the CDR3 reads TGTGCCAGTAATGAGCCGGGACTAGCCAACTACGAGCAGTACTTC.

V is TRBV28 and J is TRBJ1-2; 8 bases map to TRBD1. In germline, CDR1 is MDHEN, CDR2 SYDVKM. CDR3 length: 15 amino acids. After removal of 4 bases from V and 5 bases from J, the junction contained 9 bases not matched to a gene. Here the CDR3 DNA reads TGTGCCAGCAGTTACGAGGACAGGGAACTATATGGCTACACCTTC. It specifies CASSYEDRELYGYTF.

For the CDR3, the DNA is TGTGCCAGCAGTTTAGGACAGACCGGGGAGCTGTTTTTT. Translated, it gives CASSLGQTGELFF. The chain joins TRBV27 to TRBJ2-2, with D perhaps matching TRBD1 (6 bases). The germline V and J ends were trimmed by 2 bases and 5 bases, with 6 bases remaining between them. This CDR3 spans 13 amino acids. Germline V gene lookup returns CDR1 MNHEY and CDR2 SMNVEV (reference sequence).